These 23 T cell receptor beta chains share one sample of origin, sequenced in a study of beta chain features in type 1 diabetes. General observations from the study: In all four CD4+ subsets, TCRB CDR3 length was significantly, moderately reduced in type 1 diabetes.

The antigens for these receptors are not known. The investigators reverse transcribed all of the isolated RNA, so they sequenced expressed TCRB transcripts. The data were produced by immunoSEQ multiplex PCR, yet TCRdb's version contains in-frame clones alone and is incomplete. The sample records some 350,000 clones, approximately 13% being singletons. The sample comprised naive CD4+ T cells from blood. Receptors were obtained from a woman younger than 30 with type 1 diabetes.

The V and J genes are TRBV27 and TRBJ1-2; D perhaps matches TRBD1 (6 bases). V lost 5 bases and J lost 4, with 20 bases in between. This CDR3 region has 16 residues. The V gene's germline CDR1 is MNHEY and CDR2 SMNVEV (reference sequence). DNA of the CDR3: TGTGCCAGCAGTACTCGACAACAGGGTAGGAGCTATGGCTACACCTTC. This translates into CASSTRQQGRSYGYTF.

Only a few counts were recorded for this clone. The identical CDR3 is also encoded by other nucleotide sequences in the sample. V is TRBV30 and J is TRBJ1-5; 9 bases are shared with TRBD1. The CDR3 covers 14 residues. Germline CDR1 GTSNPN, CDR2 SVGIG (reference sequence). With 2 bases clipped from V and 2 bases from J, the junction kept 1 base outside the gene matches. CDR3: CAWSWTGGNQPQHF. The CDR3 bases are TGTGCCTGGAGTTGGACAGGGGGCAATCAGCCCCAGCATTTT.

This clone was seen more than once but under ten times. The V call is TRBV7-9, the J call TRBJ1-4, with a tentative D call TRBD1 (5 bases). CDR3 length: 16 amino acids. The germline V and J ends were trimmed by 3 bases and 0 bases, with 11 bases remaining between them. Germline V gene sequence: CDR1 SEHNR, CDR2 FQNEAQ (reference sequence). In DNA form, the CDR3 reads TGTGCCAGCAGCTTTCGATCCAGGGCAACTAATGAAAAACTGTTTTTT. It translates to CASSFRSRATNEKLFF.

The rearrangement links TRBV27 to TRBJ1-1, with a tentative D call TRBD1 (5 bases). The V gene lost 6 bases and the J gene lost 3 bases, with 11 bases spanning the gap. This CDR3 contains 13 residues. Germline V gene data show CDR1 as MNHEY and CDR2 as SMNVEV (reference sequence). This CDR3 reads CASSLGADTEAFF. DNA for the CDR3: TGTGCCAGCAGCCTAGGGGCGGACACTGAAGCTTTCTTT.

This clone has just a few counts. The gene calls are TRBV5-1 and TRBJ2-2; 7 bases are a match to TRBD1. The V gene end was trimmed by 4 bases and the J gene end by 4 bases; junction bases not matched to a gene: 10. The CDR3 contains 16 residues. The V gene's germline CDR1 is SGHRS and CDR2 YFSETQ. CDR3 residues: CASSTQGRLGTGELFF. The CDR3 bases are TGCGCCAGCAGCACACAGGGGAGACTTGGCACCGGGGAGCTGTTTTTT.

V and J are TRBV28 and TRBJ2-7, with 14 bases lining up with TRBD2. J was trimmed by 6 bases and V by 6 bases; bases with no gene match: 7. The germline CDR1 and CDR2 sequences are MDHEN and SYDVKM. The CDR3 contains 15 residues. This chain's CDR3 is CASSRGTSGSGEQYF. CDR3 DNA sequence: TGTGCCAGCAGCCGAGGGACTAGCGGGAGTGGCGAGCAGTACTTC.

V and J are TRBV11-3 and TRBJ1-1; no definite D call. V lost 2 bases and J 3 bases, leaving 4 bases between the germline ends. This CDR3 has 12 amino acids. Germline values: CDR1 SGHNT, CDR2 YENEEA. CDR3 nucleotide sequence: TGTGCCAGCAGCTTATCGGACACTGAAGCTTTCTTT. It specifies CASSLSDTEAFF.

This clone was recorded a few times. The chain links TRBV5-1 to TRBJ2-3; possible D gene TRBD2, 6 bases. The CDR3 length is 14 residues. V was clipped by 3 bases and J by 2 bases, with 10 bases between them. Germline values: CDR1 SGHRS, CDR2 YFSETQ. The DNA for the CDR3 is TGCGCCAGCAGCTCGGGACTCGCCACAGATACGCAGTATTTT. Translating it yields CASSSGLATDTQYF.

The rearrangement links TRBV5-1 to TRBJ2-3; 8 bases agree with TRBD2. Unmatched junction bases numbered 12, after V lost 5 bases and J lost 1 base. CDR3 size: 17 residues. Germline V CDR1 and CDR2: SGHRS, YFSETQ. In DNA, the CDR3 is TGCGCCAGCAGGATGTTTTCCGGGAGGGGTGGCACAGATACGCAGTATTTT. The encoded protein is CASRMFSGRGGTDTQYF. The full variable domain, with the rest looked up from reference TRBV5-1 and TRBJ2-3, is KAGVTQTPRYLIKTRGQQVTLSCSPISGHRSVSWYQQTPGQGLQFLFEYFSETQRNKGNFPGRFSGRQFSNSRSEMNVSTLELGDSALYLCASRMFSGRGGTDTQYFGPGTRLTVL.

V usage is TRBV18 and J usage is TRBJ2-7; D gene uncertain. The V end was cut by 3 bases, the J end by 1 base, with 4 bases between. Germline V gene lookup returns CDR1 KGHSH and CDR2 LQKENI. This CDR3 contains 12 residues. The CDR3 DNA sequence: TGTGCCAGCTCACCGACTTCCTACGAGCAGTACTTC. This encodes CASSPTSYEQYF.

This sequence joins TRBV10-3 and TRBJ1-1, with 7 bases identical to TRBD1. Unmatched junction bases numbered 3, after V lost 7 bases and J lost 1 base. The CDR3 spans 13 residues. From germline, CDR1 is ENHRY and CDR2 SYGVKD. The CDR3 reads CAITRTGNTEAFF. DNA of the CDR3: TGTGCCATCACCAGGACAGGGAACACTGAAGCTTTCTTT.

This clone turned up a few times. CDR3 amino acids: CASSLSGTGEYEQYF. CDR3 DNA: TGTGCCAGCAGCCTAAGCGGGACAGGGGAATACGAGCAGTACTTC. The chain combines TRBV7-7 with TRBJ2-7; TRBD1 aligns across 10 bases. V gave up 5 bases and J gave up 4 bases; unmatched junction bases: 8. The CDR3 runs to 15 residues. Germline assignment: CDR1 SSHAT and CDR2 FNYEAQ (reference sequence). Supplemented by reference TRBV7-7 and TRBJ2-7, the full variable domain reads GAGVSQSPRYKVTKRGQDVTLRCDPISSHATLYWYQQALGQGPEFLTYFNYEAQPDKSGLPSDRFSAERPEGSISTLTIQRTEQRDSAMYRCASSLSGTGEYEQYFGPGTRLTVT.

The rearrangement uses TRBV19 and TRBJ2-1; a weak D match, TRBD1 (5 bases). V was shortened by 7 bases and J by 1 base, with 11 bases between the two germline ends. The CDR3 is 14 amino acids. Germline V lookup: CDR1 LNHDA, CDR2 SQIVND (reference sequence). Here the CDR3 DNA reads TGTGCCAGTACCAGAAGGGGATCCTACAATGAGCAGTTCTTC. Protein sequence: CASTRRGSYNEQFF.

The V gene is TRBV29-1, the J gene TRBJ1-2, with 8 bases aligning to TRBD1. The CDR3 is made up of 13 amino acids. The germline gives CDR1 SQVTM, CDR2 ANQGSEA. V lost 3 bases and J lost 4; bases outside the gene matches: 4. The CDR3 reads CSVDETGGYGYTF. The DNA for the CDR3 is TGCAGCGTTGATGAAACAGGGGGCTATGGCTACACCTTC.

The chain carries TRBV29-1 and TRBJ2-5; D possibly corresponds to TRBD2 (6 bases). The CDR3 runs 12 residues. From germline, CDR1 is SQVTM and CDR2 ANQGSEA. DNA for the CDR3: TGCAGTTTCGCGGGATTGGGAGAGACCCAGTACTTC. Translation: CSFAGLGETQYF.

As regards this clone: The same CDR3 can be traced to other DNA sequences in this sample. The rearrangement uses TRBV18 and TRBJ2-5; tentatively, D is TRBD2 (6 bases). The CDR3 runs 14 residues. Germline assignment: CDR1 KGHSH and CDR2 LQKENI. The V gene lost 3 bases and the J gene lost 1 base, with 9 bases spanning the gap. CDR3 sequence (DNA): TGTGCCAGCTCACCTCTGGGGGGCCAAGAGACCCAGTACTTC. Its translation: CASSPLGGQETQYF.

The rearrangement links TRBV28 to TRBJ1-1, with 9 bases aligning to TRBD1. The CDR3 length is 14 residues. Germline CDR1 and CDR2: MDHEN and SYDVKM. V lost 7 bases and J lost 4; bases outside the gene matches: 7. In nucleotides, the CDR3 is TGTGCCAGCACGACAGGGGGTAGTGTCACTGAAGCTTTCTTT. This sequence encodes CASTTGGSVTEAFF.

V and J are TRBV18 and TRBJ1-2; 8 bases are shared with TRBD1. The CDR3 runs to 13 residues. The J segment lost 5 bases and the V segment lost 5 bases, leaving 4 bases of the junction unmatched. The germline V gene encodes CDR1 KGHSH and CDR2 LQKENI. This chain's CDR3 is CASSAGQAYGYTF. CDR3 nucleotides: TGTGCCAGCTCAGCGGGACAGGCGTATGGCTACACCTTC.

The rearrangement joins TRBV9 to TRBJ2-1; 8 bases are shared with TRBD2. The CDR3 loop spans 15 amino acids. The J segment lost 4 bases and the V segment lost 0 bases, leaving 3 bases of the junction unmatched. The germline V gene has CDR1 SGDLS and CDR2 YYNGEE. This CDR3 is CASSVAAGAYNEQFF. The CDR3 DNA reads as TGTGCCAGCAGCGTAGCAGCGGGAGCATACAATGAGCAGTTCTTC.

The chain is built from TRBV5-1 and TRBJ2-1; 12 bases are shared with TRBD2. Germline lookup yields CDR1 SGHRS and CDR2 YFSETQ. V dropped 3 bases and J dropped 7; count of bases not matched to a gene: 5. The CDR3 consists of 15 residues. CDR3 nucleotides: TGCGCCAGCAGCTCGACTAGCGGGAGTTTGAATGAGCAGTTCTTC. Its protein product is CASSSTSGSLNEQFF.

This clone was picked up a small number of times. The rearrangement links TRBV10-3 to TRBJ2-7, with TRBD2 matching 8 bases. V dropped 10 bases and J dropped 3; count of bases not matched to a gene: 8. Germline V gene sequence: CDR1 ENHRY, CDR2 SYGVKD. The CDR3 runs 13 residues. The CDR3 nucleotides are TGTGCCACCGGGTTAGCGGGGTACTACGAGCAGTACGTC. Protein: CATGLAGYYEQYV.

This rearrangement joins TRBV5-4 to TRBJ1-2, with 10 bases that match TRBD1. The CDR3 runs to 15 residues. Germline V gene sequence: CDR1 SGHNT, CDR2 YYREEE (reference sequence). V dropped 4 bases and J dropped 3; count of bases not matched to a gene: 6. This chain's CDR3 is CASSRGTGEDYGYTF. The DNA for the CDR3 is TGTGCCAGCAGCCGGGGGACAGGGGAAGACTATGGCTACACCTTC.

The V call is TRBV7-7, the J call TRBJ2-5, with a weak D call TRBD1 (6 bases). Germline V lookup: CDR1 SSHAT, CDR2 FNYEAQ (reference sequence). This CDR3 has 17 amino acids. V lost 4 bases, J lost 1 base, and 19 bases lay in between. CDR3 loop: CASSSGLGAGPQETQYF. Written as DNA, the CDR3 is TGTGCCAGCAGCTCCGGCTTGGGGGCCGGCCCCCAAGAGACCCAGTACTTC. The full variable domain, its missing parts supplied by reference TRBV7-7 and TRBJ2-5, is GAGVSQSPRYKVTKRGQDVTLRCDPISSHATLYWYQQALGQGPEFLTYFNYEAQPDKSGLPSDRFSAERPEGSISTLTIQRTEQRDSAMYRCASSSGLGAGPQETQYFGPGTRLLVL.